This T cell receptor (beta chain) originates from a study of spatial heterogeneity in lung cancer. The overall study: Consistently, beta-chain sequences turned up in larger numbers than alpha-chain sequences did.

This CDR3 has 14 residues. V dropped 7 bases and J dropped 4; count of bases not matched to a gene: 7. Germline CDR1 and CDR2: LNHDA and SQIVND (reference sequence). The sample's time point: sample taken at primary tumor resection. The study sequenced unsorted whole RNA from tumor, nontumor lung or frozen PBMC. TCR cDNA molecules were tagged individually, and each one carried a unique molecular identifier. TCRdb processed the 5' RACE reads anew with MiXCR; each CDR3 protein has one entry. This table holds about 45,000 distinct CDR3 sequences, 12% found once. This specimen was PBMCs, taken at surgery. The chain carries TRBV19 and TRBJ2-1, with 7 bases aligning to TRBD2. The sequence was obtained from a female donor with early-stage non-small cell lung cancer. The CDR3 DNA reads as TGTGCCAGTAAACAGAGGGAGGGGTACAATGAGCAGTTCTTC. Its translation: CASKQREGYNEQFF.